This passage covers 23 T cell receptor beta chains from one sample sequenced in a study of blood T cell repertoires in COVID-19. The table came from immunoSEQ multiplex PCR; TCRdb's copy has only in-frame clones and leaves some out. This sample has fewer than 300,000 clones, with 75% to 95% found just once. Material for sequencing was PBMCs or T cells enriched from blood (not recorded which). The receptor source for this set is a woman aged 25-40 years who had recovered from COVID-19.

The chain joins TRBV9 to TRBJ2-5; 8 bases agree with TRBD2. The CDR3 is 15 amino acids. V dropped 0 bases and J dropped 3; count of bases not matched to a gene: 4. The germline gives CDR1 SGDLS, CDR2 YYNGEE. CDR3: CASSVASGREETQYF. The CDR3, as DNA: TGTGCCAGCAGCGTAGCTTCCGGGAGGGAAGAGACCCAGTACTTC. The complete variable domain, with remaining parts taken from reference TRBV9 and TRBJ2-5, reads DSGVTQTPKHLITATGQRVTLRCSPRSGDLSVYWYQQSLDQGLQFLIQYYNGEERAKGNILERFSAQQFPDLHSELNLSSLELGDSALYFCASSVASGREETQYFGPGTRLLVL.

This clone was recorded only once. The J gene is TRBJ2-1, the V gene TRBV30, with 10 positions matching TRBD2. Unmatched junction bases numbered 7, after V lost 2 bases and J lost 6 bases. Germline values: CDR1 GTSNPN, CDR2 SVGIG (reference sequence). The length of the CDR3 is 15 residues. This CDR3 is CAWSLASGRGNEQFF. DNA of the CDR3: TGTGCCTGGAGTTTGGCTAGCGGGAGAGGCAATGAGCAGTTCTTC.

J is TRBJ2-2 and V is TRBV5-4; 11 nucleotides align to TRBD1. The germline CDR1 and CDR2 sequences are SGHNT and YYREEE (reference sequence). V gave up 2 bases and J gave up 2 bases; unmatched junction bases: 5. This CDR3 is 17 amino acids long. In DNA, the CDR3 is TGTGCCAGCAGCTTAAGGAGGACAGGGGGCAACACCGGGGAGCTGTTTTTT. Amino acids: CASSLRRTGGNTGELFF.

V gene TRBV20-1 combines with J gene TRBJ1-1; weak D call: TRBD1 (5 bases). CDR1 is DFQATT and CDR2 is SNEGSKA in the germline V gene (reference sequence). The CDR3 is 14 amino acids. V was cut by 3 bases and J by 2 bases, with 13 bases left in between. In nucleotides, the CDR3 is TGCAGTGCTAGTCCCGGCGGGGCTAACACTGAAGCTTTCTTT. Encoded protein: CSASPGGANTEAFF.

The rearrangement uses TRBV21-1 and TRBJ2-2; the table names TRBD2, a call not compared with the DNA. TRBV21-1 is shown as a pseudogene. The CDR3 is 16 residues long. CDR3 DNA sequence: TGTGCCAGCAGCCCCCGGGACTTCGCGAACACCGGGGAGCTGTTTTTT. It codes for CASSPRDFANTGELFF.

J is TRBJ1-5 and V is TRBV29-1; D unclear. From germline, CDR1 is SQVTM and CDR2 ANQGSEA. The CDR3 is 12 amino acids. V was trimmed by 4 bases and J by 0 bases, leaving 4 bases between them. The CDR3 DNA reads TGCAGCGTTGGCGGTAGCAATCAGCCCCAGCATTTT. This encodes CSVGGSNQPQHF. Supplemented by reference TRBV29-1 and TRBJ1-5, the full variable domain reads SAVISQKPSRDICQRGTSLTIQCQVDSQVTMMFWYRQQPGQSLTLIATANQGSEATYESGFVIDKFPISRPNLTFSTLTVSNMSPEDSSIYLCSVGGSNQPQHFGDGTRLSIL.

The CDR3 region is CASSLRTGGMRDTQYF. CDR3 DNA sequence: TGTGCCAGCAGCCTCCGTACAGGGGGTATGAGGGATACGCAGTATTTT. The rearrangement joins TRBV9 to TRBJ2-3, with 8 bases lining up with TRBD1. The CDR3 spans 16 residues. V lost 4 bases, J lost 6 bases, and 13 bases stayed unmatched. Germline CDR1 reads SGDLS; CDR2 reads YYNGEE.

CDR3 sequence: CASSPSGTSGVHYNEQFF. Here the CDR3 DNA reads TGTGCCAGCAGCCCTAGTGGGACTAGCGGGGTTCATTACAATGAGCAGTTCTTC. The genes are TRBV9 and TRBJ2-1; 13 positions agree with TRBD2. J was trimmed by 4 bases and V by 4 bases; bases with no gene match: 11. Germline V gives CDR1 SGDLS, CDR2 YYNGEE. The length of the CDR3 is 18 residues. Variable domain in full (rest from reference TRBV9 and TRBJ2-1): DSGVTQTPKHLITATGQRVTLRCSPRSGDLSVYWYQQSLDQGLQFLIQYYNGEERAKGNILERFSAQQFPDLHSELNLSSLELGDSALYFCASSPSGTSGVHYNEQFFGPGTRLTVL.

The J gene is TRBJ2-1, the V gene TRBV9; TRBD2 agrees at 11 bases. With 2 bases clipped from V and 9 bases from J, the junction kept 19 bases outside the gene matches. Germline V CDR1 and CDR2: SGDLS, YYNGEE. The CDR3 extends over 19 amino acids. In nucleotides, the CDR3 is TGTGCCAGCAGCGTGCCACTAGCGGGAGAGGCCAACGAGGTAGGTGAGCAGTTCTTC. It is translated as CASSVPLAGEANEVGEQFF.

V is TRBV11-3 and J is TRBJ1-1; D gene uncertain. Trimming removed 0 bases from V and 1 base from J, with 3 bases in between. The germline CDR1 and CDR2 sequences are SGHNT and YENEEA. This CDR3 contains 13 residues. The CDR3 coding sequence is TGTGCCAGCAGCTTAGAGGCGAACACTGAAGCTTTCTTT. It yields the protein CASSLEANTEAFF.

Note on this clone: Other DNA sequences in the sample encode the same CDR3. The chain uses TRBV28 and TRBJ2-7, with 11 bases aligning to TRBD1. Trimming took 5 bases from V and 2 from J; bases not matched to a gene: 2. The length of the CDR3 is 14 residues. The germline V gene has CDR1 MDHEN and CDR2 SYDVKM. This chain's CDR3 is CASSTGQGAYEQYF. Written as DNA, the CDR3 is TGTGCCAGCAGTACGGGACAGGGGGCCTACGAGCAGTACTTC.

This clone has a single count. The V call is TRBV6-5, the J call TRBJ1-6; 9 nucleotides line up with TRBD1. The CDR3 is 13 amino acids. J was trimmed by 9 bases and V by 10 bases; bases with no gene match: 7. Germline V gives CDR1 MNHEY, CDR2 SVGAGI. CDR3 residues: CAIGQGLSSPLHF. The CDR3 DNA reads TGTGCCATAGGACAGGGGTTAAGTTCACCCCTCCACTTT.

The chain employs TRBV4-1 and TRBJ2-3; TRBD2 agrees at 9 bases. Germline V gives CDR1 MGHRA, CDR2 YSYEKL. The CDR3 spans 16 residues. V lost 1 base to trimming and J lost 4 bases; unmatched junction nucleotides: 6. The CDR3 is CASSQGAGGPSDTQYF. CDR3 nucleotides: TGCGCCAGCAGCCAAGGGGCGGGAGGGCCCTCAGATACGCAGTATTTT.

The table lists this clone with a few counts. The rearrangement uses TRBV6-5 and TRBJ2-7; D not certain. Trimming took 6 bases from V and 2 from J, leaving 5 bases between them. Germline CDR1 is MNHEY and CDR2 is SVGAGI. This CDR3 has 11 residues. The CDR3 bases are TGTGCCAGCAGGCAGACCTACGAGCAGTACTTC. Translation gives CASRQTYEQYF.

This clone was picked up one time. The J gene is TRBJ2-7, the V gene TRBV10-3; TRBD2 matches at 11 bases. The germline V gene encodes CDR1 ENHRY and CDR2 SYGVKD. Trimming removed 4 bases from V and 7 bases from J; junction bases left unmatched: 9. CDR3 length: 15 residues. CDR3 amino acids: CAISALPLAGEEQYF. The CDR3 DNA is TGTGCCATCAGTGCCTTACCACTAGCGGGGGAAGAGCAGTACTTC.

The chain couples TRBV2 to TRBJ2-1; 8 bases are a match to TRBD1. Germline CDR1 is SNHLY and CDR2 is FYNNEI. J gave up 15 bases and V 4 bases, and 17 bases lay outside the gene matches. The CDR3 loop spans 15 amino acids. CDR3 coding DNA: TGTGCCAGCAGTGGCGGGCAGGGGGCGCTCCTACCGCTGTTCTTC. Its protein product is CASSGGQGALLPLFF.

The rearrangement links TRBV5-1 to TRBJ1-4; TRBD1 agrees at 7 bases. From germline, CDR1 is SGHRS and CDR2 YFSETQ. V shed 2 bases and J 2 bases; nucleotides not matched to a gene: 3. The CDR3 runs 15 residues. CDR3 amino acids: CASSFGTATNEKLFF. The CDR3 nucleotides are TGCGCCAGCAGCTTCGGGACAGCGACTAATGAAAAACTGTTTTTT.

This rearrangement joins TRBV11-2 to TRBJ1-1; D perhaps matches TRBD1 (6 bases). The CDR3 has 16 residues. CDR1 is SGHAT and CDR2 is FQNNGV in the germline V gene. Trimming cost V 1 base and J 4 bases, with 16 bases left between them. This chain's CDR3 is CASSLGAGVKPTEAFF. Here the CDR3 DNA reads TGTGCCAGCAGCTTAGGTGCAGGGGTGAAGCCCACTGAAGCTTTCTTT.

The chain recombines TRBV7-3 with TRBJ1-1; no clear D. The V end lost 3 bases, the J end lost 8 bases, and 10 bases lay between the germline ends. The germline CDR1 and CDR2 sequences are SGHTA and FQGTGA. The CDR3 is 12 residues long. CDR3 in amino acids: CASSLPGREAFF. CDR3 DNA: TGTGCCAGCAGCTTGCCTGGGAGGGAAGCTTTCTTT.

V and J are TRBV9 and TRBJ2-3; 7 bases agree with TRBD1. Germline V gene lookup returns CDR1 SGDLS and CDR2 YYNGEE. The trim removed 0 bases at V and 2 bases at J, leaving 6 bases unmatched. The CDR3 extends over 16 amino acids. The CDR3 sequence is CASSVASGQATDTQYF. DNA of the CDR3: TGTGCCAGCAGCGTAGCGTCCGGACAGGCCACAGATACGCAGTATTTT.

This chain connects TRBV5-8 to TRBJ1-5, with 9 bases identical to TRBD1. With 5 bases clipped from V and 6 bases from J, the junction kept 9 bases outside the gene matches. CDR3 length equals 15 residues. The germline CDR1 and CDR2 sequences are SGHTS and YDEGEE. CDR3 coding DNA: TGTGCCAGCAGTCAAGGGACAGGGTCGGGTCAGCCCCAGCATTTT. This codes for CASSQGTGSGQPQHF. The whole variable domain, remainder taken from reference TRBV5-8 and TRBJ1-5, is EAGVTQSPTHLIKTRGQQATLRCSPISGHTSVYWYQQALGLGLQFLLWYDEGEERNRGNFPPRFSGRQFPNYSSELNVNALELEDSALYLCASSQGTGSGQPQHFGDGTRLSIL.

The chain recombines TRBV27 with TRBJ1-5; D ambiguous. Germline V lookup: CDR1 MNHEY, CDR2 SMNVEV (reference sequence). The CDR3 length is 13 residues. Between the trimmed V and J ends, which lost 3 bases and 10 bases, there was a span of 13 bases. This CDR3 reads CASSLDEETPQHF. Written as DNA, the CDR3 is TGTGCCAGCAGTTTGGATGAAGAGACACCCCAGCATTTT.

This clone was observed a handful of times. The chain carries TRBV24-1 and TRBJ2-4; 8 bases agree with TRBD1. Germline assignment: CDR1 KGHDR and CDR2 SFDVKD. There are 16 residues in the CDR3. V lost 2 bases, J lost 0 bases, and 2 bases stayed unmatched. The CDR3 coding sequence is TGTGCCACCAGTGATTCGGACAGGGCAGCCAAAAACATTCAGTACTTC. Its protein product is CATSDSDRAAKNIQYF.